Presented here are 21 T cell receptor beta chains from one specimen sequenced in a study of response to subunit inactivated influenza vaccine. TCRdb called the RT-PCR reads again in MiXCR, with one record for every CDR3 protein. The table shows a few hundred thousand distinct CDR3 sequences, with 12% to 15% occurring only once. The input for sequencing was PBMCs from blood, taken 12 days after vaccination. The receptors stem from a middle-aged man who received an inactivated influenza vaccine.

This clonotype has just a few counts. The chain couples TRBV2 to TRBJ2-7; 7 nucleotides agree with TRBD1. The CDR3 consists of 14 residues. The V and J ends lost 5 bases and 3 bases, in that order; junction bases with no gene match: 7. Germline V CDR1 and CDR2: SNHLY, FYNNEI. The CDR3 here is CASSSRDSDYEQYF. In DNA, the CDR3 is TGTGCCAGCAGTTCCCGGGACAGCGACTACGAGCAGTACTTC. Drawing the rest from reference TRBV2 and TRBJ2-7, the complete variable domain is EPEVTQTPSHQVTQMGQEVILRCVPISNHLYFYWYRQILGQKVEFLVSFYNNEISEKSEIFDDQFSVERPDGSNFTLKIRSTKLEDSAMYFCASSSRDSDYEQYFGPGTRLTVT.

This chain connects TRBV3-1 to TRBJ1-2, with D perhaps matching TRBD1 (5 bases). The V end was cut by 0 bases, the J end by 5 bases, with 13 bases between. Germline lookup yields CDR1 LGHDT and CDR2 YNNKEL (reference sequence). The length of the CDR3 is 15 residues. The CDR3 reads CASSQDLGHPYGYTF. The CDR3 DNA reads TGTGCCAGCAGCCAAGATCTCGGACATCCATATGGCTACACCTTC.

The chain carries TRBV7-2 and TRBJ1-1; 9 bases fit TRBD1. V lost 4 bases to trimming and J lost 5 bases; unmatched junction nucleotides: 8. CDR1 is SGHTA, CDR2 FQGNSA, per germline. The CDR3 covers 15 residues. The CDR3, as DNA: TGTGCCAGCAGCTACACAGGGGGCGCGTTGACTGAAGCTTTCTTT. Protein sequence: CASSYTGGALTEAFF.

The CDR3 here is CSVKNRVSYNEQFF. In nucleotides, the CDR3 is TGCAGCGTTAAAAACAGGGTCTCCTACAATGAGCAGTTCTTC. The chain carries TRBV29-1 and TRBJ2-1, with D possibly TRBD1 on 6 matching bases. Germline V gene lookup returns CDR1 SQVTM and CDR2 ANQGSEA. CDR3 length equals 14 residues. V was cut by 5 bases and J by 0 bases, with 11 bases left in between.

This clonotype was seen repeatedly, ten times or more. The chain employs TRBV5-6 and TRBJ2-1; tentatively, D is TRBD2 (5 bases). Per the germline V gene, CDR1 is SGHDT and CDR2 is YYEEEE. This CDR3 spans 16 amino acids. Trimming removed 0 bases at V and 0 bases at J, with 10 bases between. CDR3 amino acids: CASSLVIGSSYNEQFF. CDR3 sequence (DNA): TGTGCCAGCAGCTTGGTTATAGGGAGCTCCTACAATGAGCAGTTCTTC.

The rearrangement joins TRBV3-1 to TRBJ2-5, with 8 positions matching TRBD1. V was pared by 3 bases and J by 1 base, with 1 base of the junction left unmatched. The CDR3 runs 14 residues. Germline CDR1 and CDR2: LGHDT and YNNKEL (reference sequence). The DNA for the CDR3 is TGTGCCAGCAGCCAGGGACAGGCCCAAGAGACCCAGTACTTC. It specifies CASSQGQAQETQYF.

This clonotype was seen at least ten times. V usage is TRBV6-1 and J usage is TRBJ1-5; possibly TRBD1 for D (5 bases). V was shortened by 8 bases and J by 0 bases, with 11 bases between the two germline ends. There are 14 residues in the CDR3. Germline CDR1 reads MNHNS; CDR2 reads SASEGT. CDR3 sequence reads: CASQNRGSNQPQHF. The CDR3 coding sequence is TGTGCCAGCCAAAATAGGGGTAGCAATCAGCCCCAGCATTTT.

This clonotype was detected many times. The chain couples TRBV12-3 or TRBV12-4 to TRBJ2-7; 10 bases line up with TRBD2. The CDR3 totals 15 residues. Trimming removed 7 bases from V and 5 bases from J; junction bases left unmatched: 11. The CDR3 is CASIKASGRADEQYF. The DNA of the CDR3 is TGTGCCAGCATTAAGGCGAGCGGGAGGGCCGACGAGCAGTACTTC.

The chain couples TRBV7-2 to TRBJ2-2; 8 nucleotides match TRBD2. The CDR3 length is 15 residues. Losses at the gene ends were 8 bases for V and 0 bases for J; bases not matched to a gene: 5. In germline, CDR1 is SGHTA, CDR2 FQGNSA. The DNA for the CDR3 is TGTGCCAGCGGGGCGGGGGGCCCGAACACCGGGGAGCTGTTTTTT. Its translation is CASGAGGPNTGELFF.

This clonotype occurred a few times. V usage is TRBV20-1 and J usage is TRBJ2-5, with 10 bases identical to TRBD2. CDR3 length equals 14 residues. V shed 6 bases and J 1 base; nucleotides not matched to a gene: 5. CDR1 DFQATT and CDR2 SNEGSKA come from the germline V gene (reference sequence). CDR3 protein: CSAPAGGRQETQYF. CDR3 sequence (DNA): TGCAGTGCCCCAGCGGGGGGGCGCCAAGAGACCCAGTACTTC.

The chain links TRBV6-1 to TRBJ2-1; D remains ambiguous. Per the germline V gene, CDR1 is MNHNS and CDR2 is SASEGT. The CDR3 is 13 amino acids. V lost 8 bases and J lost 1, with 9 bases in between. CDR3: CASVGLSYNEQFF. CDR3 DNA sequence: TGTGCCAGCGTAGGTCTATCCTACAATGAGCAGTTCTTC.

The chain carries TRBV12-3 or TRBV12-4 and TRBJ2-1, with 7 positions matching TRBD1. The CDR3 runs 15 residues. Trimming took 6 bases from V and 4 from J; bases not matched to a gene: 9. CDR3 in DNA: TGTGCCAGCAGAGTAACCAGGGGGTCTTACAATGAGCAGTTCTTC. This codes for CASRVTRGSYNEQFF.

This clonotype has ten or more counts. The chain combines TRBV5-1 with TRBJ2-7; TRBD2 matches at 7 bases. V was pared by 1 base and J by 5 bases, with 6 bases of the junction left unmatched. CDR3 size: 14 residues. The germline V gene encodes CDR1 SGHRS and CDR2 YFSETQ. Here the CDR3 DNA reads TGCGCCAGCAGCTTGAGGCTCCTAGCGGACGAGCAGTACTTC. As protein: CASSLRLLADEQYF.

This clonotype appeared a few times. This chain uses TRBV4-2 with TRBJ2-7; perhaps TRBD1 as D (6 bases). The germline V and J ends were trimmed by 2 bases and 2 bases, with 16 bases remaining between them. Germline assignment: CDR1 LGHNA and CDR2 YNFKEQ. The CDR3 is made up of 16 amino acids. The CDR3 bases are TGTGCCAGCAGCCAAAAGCTACAGGGTATCCCCTACGAGCAGTACTTC. Amino acids: CASSQKLQGIPYEQYF.

This clonotype was recorded a few times. The J gene is TRBJ2-7, the V gene TRBV28, with TRBD1 matching 7 bases. Germline values: CDR1 MDHEN, CDR2 SYDVKM. V was pared by 4 bases and J by 6 bases, with 12 bases of the junction left unmatched. The CDR3 extends over 15 amino acids. This CDR3 reads CASSSGQVGSSEQYF. In DNA form, the CDR3 reads TGTGCCAGCAGTTCCGGACAGGTGGGAAGTAGCGAGCAGTACTTC. The full variable domain, its missing parts supplied by reference TRBV28 and TRBJ2-7, is DVKVTQSSRYLVKRTGEKVFLECVQDMDHENMFWYRQDPGLGLRLIYFSYDVKMKEKGDIPEGYSVSREKKERFSLILESASTNQTSMYLCASSSGQVGSSEQYFGPGTRLTVT.

This clonotype was seen more than once but under ten times. The rearrangement joins TRBV25-1 to TRBJ1-4; D is perhaps TRBD1 (6 bases). V lost 2 bases to trimming and J lost 4 bases, with 8 bases between them. The germline V gene has CDR1 MGHDK and CDR2 SYGVNS. The CDR3 runs to 14 residues. CDR3 region: CASSEGQINEKLFF. The CDR3 DNA follows: TGTGCCAGCAGTGAAGGACAGATTAATGAAAAACTGTTTTTT.

This rearrangement joins TRBV4-3 to TRBJ2-5; 13 nucleotides agree with TRBD2. The CDR3 totals 14 residues. V lost 4 bases, J lost 11 bases, and 7 bases stayed unmatched. Germline CDR1 LGHNA, CDR2 YSLEER. The CDR3 loop is CASSRGLAGYSQYF. The CDR3 DNA follows: TGCGCCAGCAGCCGGGGACTAGCGGGGTATAGTCAGTACTTC.

The chain has TRBV6-2 or TRBV6-3 and TRBJ1-5; D is undetermined. V dropped 4 bases and J dropped 3 bases, with 7 bases sitting between them. This CDR3 spans 13 amino acids. The V gene's germline CDR1 is MNHEY and CDR2 SVGEGT. The CDR3 bases are TGTGCCAGCAGTTCGAATACCAATCAGCCCCAGCATTTT. It yields the protein CASSSNTNQPQHF.

The chain is built from TRBV15 and TRBJ2-3, with D uncertain. CDR1 is LNHNV and CDR2 is YYDKDF in the germline V gene (reference sequence). The CDR3 consists of 12 residues. V dropped 1 base and J dropped 3 bases, with 2 bases sitting between them. CDR3 DNA: TGTGCCACCAGCAGAGGTACAGATACGCAGTATTTT. Its translation: CATSRGTDTQYF. The full variable domain, rest sourced from reference TRBV15 and TRBJ2-3, is DAMVIQNPRYQVTQFGKPVTLSCSQTLNHNVMYWYQQKSSQAPKLLFHYYDKDFNNEADTPDNFQSRRPNTSFCFLDIRSPGLGDTAMYLCATSRGTDTQYFGPGTRLTVL.

This clonotype appeared a few times. The chain combines TRBV5-1 with TRBJ1-6, with D uncertain. Germline CDR1 reads SGHRS; CDR2 reads YFSETQ. With 0 bases removed from V and 4 bases from J, the gap between germline ends came to 11 bases. The CDR3 is 16 residues long. In DNA form, the CDR3 reads TGCGCCAGCAGCTTGGGACACGGGGAGTATAATTCACCCCTCCACTTT. Its protein is CASSLGHGEYNSPLHF.

The table lists this clonotype with many counts. The genes are TRBV15 and TRBJ2-2; unclear D gene. This CDR3 contains 15 residues. Trimming removed 1 base from V and 6 bases from J, with 12 bases in between. Germline-derived CDR1 and CDR2 are LNHNV and YYDKDF (reference sequence). CDR3 residues: CATSRAATRAGELFF. The DNA for the CDR3 is TGTGCCACCAGCAGAGCAGCGACCCGTGCCGGGGAGCTGTTTTTT.